This T cell receptor beta chain appears in the sequencing data of a study of identical twins. Study-wide findings and caveats: Researchers reported weaker excess twin sharing in beta out-of-frame sequences.

TCRdb processed the 5' RACE reads anew with MiXCR; each CDR3 protein has one entry. The profile shows hundreds of thousands of distinct CDR3 sequences, 5.5% to 7% of them singletons. Note on this clonotype: The antigen is not known.

The CDR3 totals 14 residues. V was cut by 3 bases and J by 2 bases, with 5 bases left in between. These same records also appear under a second study, on yellow fever vaccine responses in identical twins.

The chain uses TRBV12-3 or TRBV12-4 and TRBJ2-6, with D perhaps being TRBD1 or TRBD2 (5 bases each). The TCR sequence derives from a woman between 18 and 29 years old in good health. The sequenced sample was memory (CD45RO+) T cells sorted from blood. The CDR3 spells CASSLGPGANVLTF. In DNA, the CDR3 is TGTGCCAGCAGTTTGGGACCTGGGGCCAACGTCCTGACTTTC.